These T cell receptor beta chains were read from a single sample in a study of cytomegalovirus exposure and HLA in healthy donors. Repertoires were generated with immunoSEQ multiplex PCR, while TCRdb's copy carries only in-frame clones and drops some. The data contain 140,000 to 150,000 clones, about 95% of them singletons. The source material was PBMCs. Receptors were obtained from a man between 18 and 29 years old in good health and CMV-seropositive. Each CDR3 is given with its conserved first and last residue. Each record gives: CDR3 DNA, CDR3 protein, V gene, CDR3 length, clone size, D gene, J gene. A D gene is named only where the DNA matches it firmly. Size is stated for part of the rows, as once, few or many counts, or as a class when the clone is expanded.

TGTGCCTGGAGCCCCGGACAGGGCTCGGGTCGGGAGCAGTACTTC	CAWSPGQGSGREQYF	TRBV30	15	NA	TRBD1	TRBJ2-7
TGCGCCAGCAGCCAAGAGGGAGGGACGCAGCCCCAGCATTTT	CASSQEGGTQPQHF	TRBV4-1	14	NA	NA	TRBJ1-5
TGCAGCGTTGAACTGGGGGCCAACCTGAACACTGAAGCTTTCTTT	CSVELGANLNTEAFF	TRBV29-1	15	once	NA	TRBJ1-1
TGTGCCAGCAGTTATGGCCGATCGGGCTATGGCTACACCTTC	CASSYGRSGYGYTF	TRBV5-8	14	NA	NA	TRBJ1-2
TGTGCCAGCAGCTTGTCCCTACAGGCGTTAGGTGGCTACACCTTC	CASSLSLQALGGYTF	TRBV7-8	15	NA	NA	TRBJ1-2
TGCGCCAGCAGCCAAGATGGACGGGGAGATACGCAGTATTTT	CASSQDGRGDTQYF	TRBV4-1	14	NA	NA	TRBJ2-3
TGTGCCAGCAGTGGGACTAGCGGAGCCTACGAGCAGTACTTC	CASSGTSGAYEQYF	TRBV2	14	NA	TRBD2	TRBJ2-7
TGTGCCAGCAGCTTGACTGGGACACCAGGGTACGAGCAGTACTTC	CASSLTGTPGYEQYF	TRBV5-8	15	NA	NA	TRBJ2-7
TGTGCCAGCAGTGACATGGAGGCAGATACGCAGTATTTT	CASSDMEADTQYF	TRBV6-5	13	NA	NA	TRBJ2-3
TGTGCCAGCAGGGAAGCGACTAGACCCTACGAGCAGTACTTC	CASREATRPYEQYF	TRBV6-4	14	NA	NA	TRBJ2-7
TGTGCCAGCAGCGTAACGGGAGACCCAGAGACCCAGTACTTC	CASSVTGDPETQYF	TRBV9	14	NA	NA	TRBJ2-5
TGTGCCAGCAGCTTATTCGGACAGGGGGCCGATGGCTACACCTTC	CASSLFGQGADGYTF	TRBV7-9	15	NA	TRBD1	TRBJ1-2
TGTGCCAGCAGTGACTGGACTAGCGTGGAGGATACGCAGTATTTT	CASSDWTSVEDTQYF	TRBV6-1	15	NA	TRBD2	TRBJ2-3
TGCGCCAGCACCCCCCGGGAAGCGGGAGGGCCTGAGACCCAGTACTTC	CASTPREAGGPETQYF	TRBV5-1	16	NA	TRBD2	TRBJ2-5
TGCGCCAGCAGTACGTATGGGGGGGCTGGGGCCAACGTCCTGACTTTC	CASSTYGGAGANVLTF	TRBV4-1	16	NA	TRBD2	TRBJ2-6
TGTGCCAGCTCACGAGAGCGTATAGAGCAGTATTTT	CASSRERIEQYF	TRBV18	12	NA	NA	TRBJ2-3
TGTGCCAGCAGCTTGACTAGCGGAAGAAATTCCTACGAGCAGTACTTC	CASSLTSGRNSYEQYF	TRBV11-2	16	NA	TRBD2	TRBJ2-7
TGTGCCAGCAGCCTAAACAGGGGACCGCAGTTCTTC	CASSLNRGPQFF	TRBV7-9	12	NA	TRBD1	TRBJ2-1
TGTGCCAGCAGCGTAGACGGGAGGGCCGACGAGCAGTACTTC	CASSVDGRADEQYF	TRBV9	14	once	TRBD2	TRBJ2-7
TGTGCCAGCAGCCCCCAAGGGGGCGCTAGCGGGGTGGCCGGCGTCGGGGAGCTGTTTTTT	CASSPQGGASGVAGVGELFF	TRBV7-7	20	NA	TRBD2	TRBJ2-2
TGTGCCATCAGTGAAGGGACTAGCGGACCAGATACGCAGTATTTT	CAISEGTSGPDTQYF	TRBV10-3	15	NA	TRBD2	TRBJ2-3
TGTGCCAGCTCACCAGGCCAACCTAGCAATCAGCCCCAGCATTTT	CASSPGQPSNQPQHF	TRBV18	15	NA	NA	TRBJ1-5
TGCGCCAGCAGCGACAGGACAGGAGGGACAGATACGCAGTATTTT	CASSDRTGGTDTQYF	TRBV5-1	15	NA	NA	TRBJ2-3
TGTGCCAGCAGCTTAACCCGAGGCACAGATACGCAGTATTTT	CASSLTRGTDTQYF	TRBV11-2	14	NA	NA	TRBJ2-3
TGTGCCAGCAGTTACGGTCTAGACGCAGATACGCAGTATTTT	CASSYGLDADTQYF	TRBV6-6	14	NA	NA	TRBJ2-3
TGTGCCAGCAGTCTAGGGTCCCCGCTAGCGGGAGGCCCTGGCAATGAGCAGTTCTTC	CASSLGSPLAGGPGNEQFF	TRBV27	19	NA	TRBD2	TRBJ2-1
TGTGCCAGCAGTCTCACAGGGGTGGGCACTGAAGCTTTCTTT	CASSLTGVGTEAFF	TRBV11-3	14	NA	TRBD1	TRBJ1-1
TGTGCCAGCAGACCGGGACTAGCGGGCTCCGGGGAGCTGTTTTTT	CASRPGLAGSGELFF	TRBV6-5	15	once	TRBD2	TRBJ2-2
TGTGCCAGCTCAAAGGCGGGGCGTTATAGCAATCAGCCCCAGCATTTT	CASSKAGRYSNQPQHF	TRBV19	16	NA	NA	TRBJ1-5
TGTGCCAGCAGTTTATTGGCTAGCGGGGGCCCGAGGGAGACCCAGTACTTC	CASSLLASGGPRETQYF	TRBV27	17	NA	TRBD2	TRBJ2-5
TGTGCCAGCAGCCCCATCGGGACTACCTCCCAAGAGACCCAGTACTTC	CASSPIGTTSQETQYF	TRBV6-6	16	NA	TRBD2	TRBJ2-5
TGTGCCTGGGCCGGGACTAGCGGGACAACAGATACGCAGTATTTT	CAWAGTSGTTDTQYF	TRBV30	15	NA	TRBD2	TRBJ2-3
TGTGCCAGCAGTTCCCCCACGACTAGCGGGAGGATCTACGAGCAGTACTTC	CASSSPTTSGRIYEQYF	TRBV28	17	NA	TRBD2	TRBJ2-7
TGTGCCAGCAGCTCGACACAACAGGGGGCAGTAGATACGCAGTATTTT	CASSSTQQGAVDTQYF	TRBV5-6	16	once	TRBD1	TRBJ2-3
TGTGCCAGCAGCTTAAGGGCGGGAGGATTGGATACGCAGTATTTT	CASSLRAGGLDTQYF	TRBV27	15	NA	TRBD2	TRBJ2-3
TGTGCCAGCAGGGGAGTTAGCTCCTACAATGAGCAGTTCTTC	CASRGVSSYNEQFF	TRBV28	14	NA	NA	TRBJ2-1
TGTGCCAGCAGTTCGGACAGGGGAAGCGGGGAGCTGTTTTTT	CASSSDRGSGELFF	TRBV6-4	14	few	TRBD1	TRBJ2-2
TGTGCCAGCAGCTCTCCCTCGGGTCCCCGGTCCCTCTATGGCTACACCTTC	CASSSPSGPRSLYGYTF	TRBV5-6	17	NA	NA	TRBJ1-2
TGTGCCAGTAGCTCGGGACTAGCCTACGAGCAGTACTTC	CASSSGLAYEQYF	TRBV19	13	few	TRBD2	TRBJ2-7
TGTGCCAGCTCACCCACCGAGGGGGACAGCCTTGCAAGTGAGCAGTTCTTC	CASSPTEGDSLASEQFF	TRBV18	17	NA	TRBD1	TRBJ2-1
TGTGCCTGGAGTGTTGGACTCGGGGGGTACGAGCAGTACTTC	CAWSVGLGGYEQYF	TRBV30	14	NA	TRBD2	TRBJ2-7
TGTGCCAGCAGGACGAACCGGGACAGCTTTAACTATGGCTACACCTTC	CASRTNRDSFNYGYTF	TRBV28	16	NA	TRBD1	TRBJ1-2
TGCAGTGCAGCCGTGGATGGCTACACCTTC	CSAAVDGYTF	TRBV20-1	10	once	NA	TRBJ1-2
TGTGCCAGTAGTATAGATCTGGGTAGCGGGAGTTTCGGCGGGGAGCTGTTTTTT	CASSIDLGSGSFGGELFF	TRBV19	18	NA	TRBD2	TRBJ2-2
TGCGCCAGCAGCTTGGTTTCAGGGAAGGATACTGAAGCTTTCTTT	CASSLVSGKDTEAFF	TRBV5-1	15	NA	NA	TRBJ1-1
TGTGCCAGCAGGCCGGAGACTAGCGGGCCCTGTTTGACTTTC	CASRPETSGPCLTF	TRBV2	14	NA	TRBD2	TRBJ2-6
TGTGCCAGCAGTTACTATACTGAGGGAACAGATACGCAGTATTTT	CASSYYTEGTDTQYF	TRBV6-5	15	NA	NA	TRBJ2-3
TGTGCCAGCTCATTCGGACAGTTGGGGTACACTGAAGCTTTCTTT	CASSFGQLGYTEAFF	TRBV18	15	NA	NA	TRBJ1-1
TGTGCCAGCAGCTCGGGGGGCCCCTTGGAGACCCAGTACTTC	CASSSGGPLETQYF	TRBV7-9	14	NA	NA	TRBJ2-5
TGTGCCAGCTCACCTGGAGGGGACTACGAGCAGTACTTC	CASSPGGDYEQYF	TRBV18	13	NA	NA	TRBJ2-7
TGTGCCAGCAGCAGACCCGGGACACCGGACGGCTACACCTTC	CASSRPGTPDGYTF	TRBV9	14	NA	NA	TRBJ1-2
TGTGCCAGCAGTTTTTCGGGCTCTGGAAACACCATATATTTT	CASSFSGSGNTIYF	TRBV27	14	NA	NA	TRBJ1-3
TGTGCCAGCAGACGGATTTCTAGCGACGAGCAGTACTTC	CASRRISSDEQYF	TRBV7-2	13	once	NA	TRBJ2-7
TGTGCCAGCAGCTTAGGGGGGACTAGTCATACGCAGTATTTT	CASSLGGTSHTQYF	TRBV7-2	14	NA	TRBD2	TRBJ2-3
TGTGCCAGCACCGTGGACTTGAACACTGAAGCTTTCTTT	CASTVDLNTEAFF	TRBV2	13	NA	NA	TRBJ1-1
TGTGCCAGCAGCCACGGTGGGGCAGGGCGGAACACTGAAGCTTTCTTT	CASSHGGAGRNTEAFF	TRBV13	16	NA	NA	TRBJ1-1
TGCGCCAGCAGCTTGGCCGGTGAGACCCAGTACTTC	CASSLAGETQYF	TRBV5-1	12	few	NA	TRBJ2-5
TGTGCCAGCAGCACCGGAGACAGCTATGGCTACACCTTC	CASSTGDSYGYTF	TRBV7-8	13	NA	NA	TRBJ1-2
TGTGCCAGCAGTTTTACTAGCGGGAGTGAGACCCAGTACTTC	CASSFTSGSETQYF	TRBV28	14	NA	TRBD2	TRBJ2-5
TGTGCCAGCAGCTTAAGGGGGAACACTGAAGCTTTCTTT	CASSLRGNTEAFF	TRBV7-9	13	NA	NA	TRBJ1-1